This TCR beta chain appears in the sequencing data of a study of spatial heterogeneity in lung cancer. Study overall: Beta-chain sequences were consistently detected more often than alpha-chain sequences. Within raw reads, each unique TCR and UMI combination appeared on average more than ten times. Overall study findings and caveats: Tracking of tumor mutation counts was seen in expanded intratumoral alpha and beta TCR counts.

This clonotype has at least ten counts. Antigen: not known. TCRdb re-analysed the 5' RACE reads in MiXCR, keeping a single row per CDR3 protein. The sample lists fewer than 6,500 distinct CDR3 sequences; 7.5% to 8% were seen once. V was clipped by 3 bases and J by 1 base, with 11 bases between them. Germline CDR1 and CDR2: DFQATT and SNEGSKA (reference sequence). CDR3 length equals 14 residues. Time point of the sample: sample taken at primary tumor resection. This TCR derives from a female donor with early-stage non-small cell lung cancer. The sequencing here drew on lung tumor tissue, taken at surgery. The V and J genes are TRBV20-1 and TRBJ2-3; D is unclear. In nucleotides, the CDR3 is TGCAGTGCTAGGGCCTTTGTGGGCACAGATACGCAGTATTTT. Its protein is CSARAFVGTDTQYF.